Presented here are 10 T cell receptor beta chains from one specimen sequenced in a study of T cell responses to AZD1222 COVID-19 vaccine (dated by TCRdb to the early 2020s). The method was the immunoSEQ multiplex PCR assay. Sourced from immuneACCESS, this table was stored by TCRdb with only in-frame sequences that have V and J called. A share of the clones is absent; for the studies checked, an unresolved V gene accounts for under half, and the remainder has no known explanation. The sample has 140,000 to 150,000 clones on record, 88% of them singletons. The ten largest account for under 5.5% of the sample. The sample's time point label is to be understood as: about 28 days (+/-7) after the second vaccine dose. The sample's treatment or condition label, in plain terms: meningococcal conjugate vaccine given as trial control. Here the sequenced sample was peripheral blood, taken 28 days after the second dose of the MenACWY control vaccine. Every receptor here comes from an adult who received the MenACWY meningococcal vaccine as a control.

The chain links TRBV6-5 to TRBJ2-7, with TRBD1 identical over 8 bases. Germline V lookup: CDR1 MNHEY, CDR2 SVGAGI. The CDR3 spans 14 residues. V lost 0 bases to trimming and J lost 4 bases; unmatched junction nucleotides: 2. CDR3 sequence reads: CASSYSRDRYEQYF. The DNA for the CDR3 is TGTGCCAGCAGTTACTCGAGGGACAGGTACGAGCAGTACTTC.

The gene calls are TRBV28 and TRBJ2-1; tentative D call: TRBD1 (6 bases). CDR1 is MDHEN, CDR2 SYDVKM, per germline. Trimming stripped 7 bases from V and 8 bases from J, with 27 bases between. There are 17 residues in the CDR3. The CDR3 reads CASKDLKGVDHRDEQFF. The CDR3 DNA reads as TGTGCCAGCAAAGATTTGAAGGGGGTAGATCATCGTGATGAGCAGTTCTTC.

The gene calls are TRBV19 and TRBJ1-1; no firm D call. V lost 7 bases and J lost 2, with 5 bases in between. The CDR3 loop spans 11 amino acids. Germline assignment: CDR1 LNHDA and CDR2 SQIVND (reference sequence). CDR3 amino acids: CASIRNTEAFF. DNA for the CDR3: TGTGCCAGTATTCGTAACACTGAAGCTTTCTTT.

V usage is TRBV29-1 and J usage is TRBJ1-2, with no clear D. V was cut by 5 bases and J by 5 bases, with 12 bases left in between. CDR3 size: 12 residues. Per germline, CDR1 SQVTM and CDR2 ANQGSEA. CDR3 protein: CSVYGPEYGYTF. CDR3 in DNA: TGCAGCGTTTATGGGCCCGAGTATGGCTACACCTTC. Variable domain in full (rest from reference TRBV29-1 and TRBJ1-2): SAVISQKPSRDICQRGTSLTIQCQVDSQVTMMFWYRQQPGQSLTLIATANQGSEATYESGFVIDKFPISRPNLTFSTLTVSNMSPEDSSIYLCSVYGPEYGYTFGSGTRLTVV.

CDR3 sequence reads: CASSIDWSGEQFF. The CDR3 bases are TGTGCCAGTAGTATAGATTGGTCAGGGGAGCAGTTCTTC. This chain connects TRBV19 to TRBJ2-1; tentative D call: TRBD1 (5 bases). V gave up 0 bases and J gave up 10 bases, with 10 bases separating them. CDR3 length equals 13 residues. Germline assignment: CDR1 LNHDA and CDR2 SQIVND (reference sequence).

The rearrangement uses TRBV7-2 and TRBJ2-7; TRBD1 might be the D (6 bases). V dropped 1 base and J dropped 4 bases, with 17 bases sitting between them. The CDR3 has 16 amino acids. The germline CDR1 and CDR2 sequences are SGHTA and FQGNSA. The CDR3 spells CASSLVASMGAYEQYF. The CDR3 nucleotides read TGTGCCAGCAGCTTAGTCGCTTCCATGGGGGCTTACGAGCAGTACTTC.

The count of this clone is one. The genes are TRBV11-3 and TRBJ2-3; perhaps TRBD2 as D (5 bases). The germline CDR1 and CDR2 sequences are SGHNT and YENEEA. This CDR3 spans 16 amino acids. The V gene lost 3 bases and the J gene lost 2 bases, with 15 bases spanning the gap. The CDR3 reads CASSLGALGSTDTQYF. The CDR3, as DNA: TGTGCCAGCAGCTTGGGAGCTTTAGGATCCACAGATACGCAGTATTTT.

This clone came up once. This chain uses TRBV5-1 with TRBJ2-5; 7 bases fit TRBD1. V lost 5 bases and J lost 3; bases outside the gene matches: 7. The CDR3 extends over 14 amino acids. In germline, CDR1 is SGHRS, CDR2 YFSETQ. In nucleotides, the CDR3 is TGCGCCAGCAGTCTCACAGGGGCAGAAGAGACCCAGTACTTC. This encodes CASSLTGAEETQYF.

The J gene is TRBJ1-2, the V gene TRBV19; the D is unclear. This CDR3 region has 16 residues. Trimming took off 0 bases at V and 2 bases at J, with 13 bases between the two ends. Germline-derived CDR1 and CDR2 are LNHDA and SQIVND (reference sequence). In DNA, the CDR3 is TGTGCCAGTAGTATAGATATCGGCAGAGCAAACTATGGCTACACCTTC. It translates to CASSIDIGRANYGYTF.

V and J are TRBV19 and TRBJ2-1, with D perhaps given as TRBD1 or TRBD2 (6 bases each). V lost 5 bases and J lost 6, with 17 bases in between. CDR1 is LNHDA and CDR2 is SQIVND in the germline V gene (reference sequence). This CDR3 contains 15 residues. In DNA form, the CDR3 reads TGTGCCAGTAGTGATGGGGGGCTCTGGGCCAATGAGCAGTTCTTC. Translated: CASSDGGLWANEQFF.